This T cell receptor beta chain was profiled in a study of blood T cells in healthy people across ages. Each donor was a healthy Caucasian individual from Russia, aged roughly 6 to 95. Isolation recovered at least 7 million PBMCs from every sample. Germline trimming cut 3 bases from V and 4 bases from J; bases unmatched to any gene: 5. The CDR3 consists of 15 residues. Germline V gene lookup returns CDR1 SGDLS and CDR2 YYNGEE. Study outcomes and limitations: The study could not conclusively compare naive and antigen-experienced cells, given its unsorted PBMCs.

A second PCR, run for about 7 to 11 cycles, used a sample-barcoded 5' primer plus a J-beta primer mix. Each cDNA molecule received a tag from a template-switch adaptor that had 12 random nucleotides. TCRdb fed the 5' RACE reads into MiXCR, producing one record per CDR3 protein. Of approximately 800,000 distinct CDR3 sequences listed, 55% to 65% are singletons. To note about this clonotype: Antigen: not known.

Sequenced: blood. This clonotype originated in a man aged 30-40 years in good health. The chain couples TRBV9 to TRBJ2-5; 11 positions match TRBD1. The CDR3 spells CASSGPGTGGETQYF. DNA for the CDR3: TGTGCCAGCAGCGGACCCGGGACAGGGGGAGAGACCCAGTACTTC. The full variable domain, in which reference TRBV9 and TRBJ2-5 provide the parts outside the CDR3, is DSGVTQTPKHLITATGQRVTLRCSPRSGDLSVYWYQQSLDQGLQFLIQYYNGEERAKGNILERFSAQQFPDLHSELNLSSLELGDSALYFCASSGPGTGGETQYFGPGTRLLVL.